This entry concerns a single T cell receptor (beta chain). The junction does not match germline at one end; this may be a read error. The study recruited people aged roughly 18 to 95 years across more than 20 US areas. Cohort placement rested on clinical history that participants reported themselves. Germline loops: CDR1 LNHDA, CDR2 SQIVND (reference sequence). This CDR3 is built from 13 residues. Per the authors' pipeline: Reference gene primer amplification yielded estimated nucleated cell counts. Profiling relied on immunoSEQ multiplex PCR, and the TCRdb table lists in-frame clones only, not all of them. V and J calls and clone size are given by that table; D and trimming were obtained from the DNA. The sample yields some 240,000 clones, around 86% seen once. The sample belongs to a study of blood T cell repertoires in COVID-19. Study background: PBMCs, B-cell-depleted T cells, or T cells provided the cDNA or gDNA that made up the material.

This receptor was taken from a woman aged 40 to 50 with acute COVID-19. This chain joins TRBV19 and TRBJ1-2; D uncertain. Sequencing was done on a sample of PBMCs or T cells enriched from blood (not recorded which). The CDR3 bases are TGTGCCAGTGGTATTGGGCAAGCTTATGGCTACACCTTC. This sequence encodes CASGIGQAYGYTF.